These 31 T cell receptor beta chains share one sample of origin, sequenced in a study of T cell responses to AZD1222 COVID-19 vaccine. The assay was immunoSEQ multiplex PCR, and TCRdb's table has in-frame clones only and misses some. The sample has around 140,000 clones; around 90% are singletons. The source was peripheral blood, collected 28 days after the second AZD1222 dose. These receptor sequences come from an adult who received the AZD1222 COVID-19 vaccine.

The chain carries TRBV3-1 (or the pseudogene TRBV3-2) and TRBJ2-1, with D unclear. Germline CDR1 is LGHDT and CDR2 is YNNKEL (reference sequence). The CDR3 has 11 amino acids. Trimming removed 3 bases at V and 9 bases at J, with 6 bases between. The CDR3 sequence: CASSQYFEQFF. The CDR3 DNA reads as TGTGCCAGCAGCCAGTATTTTGAGCAGTTCTTC.

This clone was seen only a few times. CDR3 DNA: TGCGCCAGCAGCCAAGTACTCCAGGGGGAGGGCAATCAGCCCCAGCATTTT. This gives the protein CASSQVLQGEGNQPQHF. The V call is TRBV4-1, the J call TRBJ1-5; 7 bases align to TRBD1. The germline V gene has CDR1 MGHRA and CDR2 YSYEKL. CDR3 length: 17 amino acids. V was clipped by 1 base and J by 2 bases; unmatched bases: 8.

V usage is TRBV6-5 and J usage is TRBJ1-1, with D perhaps TRBD1 (6 bases). The germline V and J ends were trimmed by 6 bases and 2 bases, with 10 bases remaining between them. The length of the CDR3 is 13 residues. Germline loops: CDR1 MNHEY, CDR2 SVGAGI. The CDR3: CASRRQANTEAFF. In DNA form, the CDR3 reads TGTGCCAGCAGACGACAGGCAAACACTGAAGCTTTCTTT.

The chain carries TRBV11-1 and TRBJ2-2; 10 nucleotides match TRBD1. Germline V gene lookup returns CDR1 SGHAT and CDR2 FQDESV (reference sequence). The CDR3 runs 15 residues. The junction had 4 bases not matched to a gene; V was cut back by 5 bases and J by 4 bases. In DNA, the CDR3 is TGTGCCAGCAGCCCACGGACAGGGGGCACCGGGGAGCTGTTTTTT. It yields the protein CASSPRTGGTGELFF.

The chain uses TRBV5-4 and TRBJ2-5; TRBD1 matches at 7 bases. The CDR3 is 14 residues long. The germline gives CDR1 SGHNT, CDR2 YYREEE (reference sequence). V was clipped by 4 bases and J by 1 base; unmatched bases: 4. The CDR3, as DNA: TGTGCCAGCAGCGTTGGACAGGCCCAAGAGACCCAGTACTTC. Translation gives CASSVGQAQETQYF.

This clone showed up just once. The chain combines TRBV7-2 with TRBJ2-6; D not resolved. This CDR3 comprises 13 residues. The V end lost 2 bases, the J end lost 2 bases, and 1 base lay between the germline ends. Germline-derived CDR1 and CDR2 are SGHTA and FQGNSA. CDR3 residues: CASSLPGANVLTF. CDR3 nucleotide sequence: TGTGCCAGCAGCTTACCTGGGGCCAACGTCCTGACTTTC.

This chain links TRBV27 with TRBJ1-1; D ambiguous. The CDR3 loop spans 14 amino acids. V was trimmed by 2 bases and J by 4 bases, leaving 11 bases between them. In germline, CDR1 is MNHEY, CDR2 SMNVEV (reference sequence). The CDR3 coding sequence is TGTGCCAGCAGTTTACGAGATCTGGGCACTGAAGCTTTCTTT. Its protein is CASSLRDLGTEAFF.

V usage is TRBV10-1 and J usage is TRBJ1-2; perhaps TRBD1 as D (6 bases). The CDR3 is made up of 15 amino acids. Germline CDR1 is WNHNN and CDR2 is SYGVQD (reference sequence). Trimming removed 8 bases at V and 2 bases at J, with 18 bases between. The CDR3 here is CASPQGPGQNYGYTF. CDR3 nucleotide sequence: TGCGCCAGCCCCCAGGGGCCAGGGCAGAACTATGGCTACACCTTC.

This clone occurred a few times. J is TRBJ1-5 and V is TRBV19, with 9 bases identical to TRBD1. This CDR3 contains 14 residues. Trimming took 3 bases from V and 11 from J; bases not matched to a gene: 8. Germline lookup yields CDR1 LNHDA and CDR2 SQIVND (reference sequence). In nucleotides, the CDR3 is TGTGCCAGTAGTATGGGGACAGGGCAGGAGGCCCAGCATTTT. It specifies CASSMGTGQEAQHF. Complete variable domain (other parts from reference TRBV19 and TRBJ1-5): DGGITQSPKYLFRKEGQNVTLSCEQNLNHDAMYWYRQDPGQGLRLIYYSQIVNDFQKGDIAEGYSVSREKKESFPLTVTSAQKNPTAFYLCASSMGTGQEAQHFGDGTRLSIL.

The V gene is TRBV27, the J gene TRBJ2-7; no reliable D call. The V gene's germline CDR1 is MNHEY and CDR2 SMNVEV (reference sequence). The CDR3 runs to 9 residues. V was shortened by 6 bases and J by 6 bases, with 3 bases between the two germline ends. CDR3 nucleotide sequence: TGTGCCAGCAGGGCCGAGCAGTACGTC. Its translation is CASRAEQYV.

The chain combines TRBV2 with TRBJ1-5; 9 bases line up with TRBD1. The CDR3 totals 16 residues. Germline values: CDR1 SNHLY, CDR2 FYNNEI. The V segment lost 5 bases and the J segment 2 bases; nucleotides outside the gene matches: 7. The CDR3: CASSPRTGAGNQPQHF. The CDR3 DNA sequence: TGTGCCAGCAGTCCCAGGACAGGGGCAGGCAATCAGCCCCAGCATTTT. Drawing the rest from reference TRBV2 and TRBJ1-5, the complete variable domain is EPEVTQTPSHQVTQMGQEVILRCVPISNHLYFYWYRQILGQKVEFLVSFYNNEISEKSEIFDDQFSVERPDGSNFTLKIRSTKLEDSAMYFCASSPRTGAGNQPQHFGDGTRLSIL.

The genes are TRBV4-1 and TRBJ1-5, with D maybe TRBD1 (5 bases). This CDR3 region has 16 residues. The V end lost 0 bases, the J end lost 5 bases, and 14 bases lay between the germline ends. Germline-derived CDR1 and CDR2 are MGHRA and YSYEKL. For the CDR3, the DNA is TGCGCCAGCAGCCAAGATGGATGGGGGGTCTATCAGCCCCAGCATTTT. Its translation: CASSQDGWGVYQPQHF.

V and J are TRBV6-5 and TRBJ1-1; no firm D call. The CDR3 length is 16 residues. Germline CDR1 reads MNHEY; CDR2 reads SVGAGI. The germline V and J ends were trimmed by 2 bases and 1 base, with 14 bases remaining between them. Here the CDR3 DNA reads TGTGCCAGCAGTTACAGGCGGTTGGGAGGGAACACTGAAGCTTTCTTT. Translation gives CASSYRRLGGNTEAFF.

This clone was detected only once. The rearrangement uses TRBV5-5 and TRBJ2-4, with D perhaps matching TRBD2 (6 bases). The CDR3 extends over 16 amino acids. CDR1 and CDR2 from the germline V gene are SGHKS and YYEKEE (reference sequence). V lost 2 bases, J lost 5 bases, and 17 bases lay in between. In DNA, the CDR3 is TGTGCCAGCAGCTTCAGACTAAGGGACTCCCAAAACATTCAGTACTTC. Translation gives CASSFRLRDSQNIQYF.

The chain links TRBV6-6 to TRBJ2-7; the D is unclear. CDR1 MNHNY and CDR2 SVGAGI come from the germline V gene (reference sequence). V dropped 0 bases and J dropped 4 bases, with 13 bases sitting between them. The CDR3 has 15 residues. CDR3 residues: CASSYSNRGVYEQYV. CDR3 sequence (DNA): TGTGCCAGCAGTTACTCGAATCGCGGTGTGTACGAGCAGTACGTC.

The CDR3 sequence is CASSYTVGEKLFF. CDR3 bases: TGTGCCAGCAGTTACACGGTTGGTGAAAAACTGTTTTTT. The chain links TRBV6-2 or TRBV6-3 to TRBJ1-4; D remains unclear. V was trimmed by 2 bases and J by 7 bases, leaving 8 bases between them. This CDR3 region has 13 residues. The germline V gene has CDR1 MNHEY and CDR2 SVGEGT.

The rearrangement links TRBV14 to TRBJ2-1; D is undetermined. The CDR3 totals 13 residues. Germline assignment: CDR1 SGHDN and CDR2 FVKESK. The V and J ends lost 3 bases and 4 bases respectively, with 7 bases between them. The CDR3 is CASSHRIYNEQFF. For the CDR3, the DNA is TGTGCCAGCAGCCACCGGATTTACAATGAGCAGTTCTTC. Filled out from reference TRBV14 and TRBJ2-1, the complete variable domain reads EAGVTQFPSHSVIEKGQTVTLRCDPISGHDNLYWYRRVMGKEIKFLLHFVKESKQDESGMPNNRFLAERTGGTYSTLKVQPAELEDSGVYFCASSHRIYNEQFFGPGTRLTVL.

In its sample, this clone was seen a few times. The V gene is TRBV3-1 (or the pseudogene TRBV3-2), the J gene TRBJ1-5; D not certain. Trimming shortened V by 1 base and J by 9 bases, and 7 bases separated the two germline ends. CDR1 and CDR2 (germline): LGHDT, YNNKEL (reference sequence). This CDR3 is 12 amino acids long. This CDR3 reads CASSQARGPQHF. CDR3 sequence (DNA): TGTGCCAGCAGCCAAGCTCGAGGGCCCCAGCATTTT.

On this clone itself: The sample contains more than one DNA sequence encoding this CDR3. The chain joins TRBV18 to TRBJ1-5, with unresolved D. V shed 3 bases and J shed 1 base, with 4 bases lying between them. Germline loops: CDR1 KGHSH, CDR2 LQKENI. The CDR3 runs to 13 residues. In DNA, the CDR3 is TGTGCCAGCTCACCGGGAAGCAATCAGCCCCAGCATTTT. Encoded protein: CASSPGSNQPQHF.

This sequence joins TRBV7-2 and TRBJ2-3; no firm D call. Germline loops: CDR1 SGHTA, CDR2 FQGNSA. With 4 bases removed from V and 5 bases from J, the gap between germline ends came to 10 bases. The CDR3 spans 13 residues. The CDR3 sequence is CASSSTLGDTQYF. In nucleotides, the CDR3 is TGTGCCAGCAGCTCCACCCTGGGAGATACGCAGTATTTT.

The chain has TRBV2 and TRBJ1-5; TRBD1 aligns across 7 bases. The length of the CDR3 is 14 residues. Germline CDR1 SNHLY, CDR2 FYNNEI. J was trimmed by 4 bases and V by 4 bases; bases with no gene match: 4. DNA of the CDR3: TGTGCCAGCAGTGGTTCAGGGGGAAATCAGCCCCAGCATTTT. Translating it yields CASSGSGGNQPQHF. Combining the CDR3 with reference TRBV2 and TRBJ1-5 gives the whole variable domain EPEVTQTPSHQVTQMGQEVILRCVPISNHLYFYWYRQILGQKVEFLVSFYNNEISEKSEIFDDQFSVERPDGSNFTLKIRSTKLEDSAMYFCASSGSGGNQPQHFGDGTRLSIL.

This chain links TRBV9 with TRBJ2-7; no definite D call. The germline V gene encodes CDR1 SGDLS and CDR2 YYNGEE. The V end was cut by 0 bases, the J end by 0 bases, with 7 bases between. This CDR3 spans 14 amino acids. The chain's CDR3 is CASSVDGTSYEQYF. CDR3 sequence (DNA): TGTGCCAGCAGCGTAGATGGCACCTCCTACGAGCAGTACTTC.

J is TRBJ2-7 and V is TRBV30; 9 bases line up with TRBD1. The CDR3 consists of 15 residues. Losses at the gene ends were 3 bases for V and 3 bases for J; bases not matched to a gene: 9. The V gene's germline CDR1 is GTSNPN and CDR2 SVGIG (reference sequence). CDR3 in amino acids: CAWRSPGQGIYEQYF. Here the CDR3 DNA reads TGTGCCTGGAGATCTCCGGGACAGGGAATCTACGAGCAGTACTTC.

The chain links TRBV18 to TRBJ1-3, with D unresolved. With 2 bases removed from V and 4 bases from J, the gap between germline ends came to 6 bases. Germline CDR1 and CDR2: KGHSH and LQKENI. The CDR3 consists of 13 residues. CDR3 residues: CASSPAGGNTIYF. The DNA for the CDR3 is TGTGCCAGCTCACCAGCTGGGGGAAACACCATATATTTT.

V usage is TRBV6-6 and J usage is TRBJ1-1; D remains unclear. Germline-derived CDR1 and CDR2 are MNHNY and SVGAGI (reference sequence). Trimming left V 8 bases short and J 1 base short, with 11 bases between. The CDR3 totals 13 residues. CDR3 in amino acids: CASLRETNTEAFF. CDR3 sequence (DNA): TGTGCCAGCCTTCGAGAGACGAACACTGAAGCTTTCTTT.

The V call is TRBV27, the J call TRBJ2-7, with D perhaps matching TRBD1 or TRBD2 (6 bases each). V was trimmed by 1 base and J by 0 bases, leaving 10 bases between them. Germline CDR1 and CDR2: MNHEY and SMNVEV (reference sequence). The CDR3 runs 15 residues. In nucleotides, the CDR3 is TGTGCCAGCAGTTTATACGGGGGCCCCTCCTACGAGCAGTACTTC. Protein: CASSLYGGPSYEQYF.

The chain carries TRBV6-5 and TRBJ1-6, with a possible D match to TRBD1 (6 bases). There are 14 residues in the CDR3. V gave up 5 bases and J gave up 8 bases, with 13 bases separating them. CDR1 and CDR2 (germline): MNHEY, SVGAGI. The CDR3 protein is CASSPGGLHSPLHF. The CDR3 DNA reads TGTGCCAGCAGTCCCGGGGGGCTCCATTCACCCCTCCACTTT.

The rearrangement uses TRBV7-3 and TRBJ1-1; D remains ambiguous. The CDR3 length is 13 residues. Germline CDR1 reads SGHTA; CDR2 reads FQGTGA. V lost 2 bases, J lost 1 base, and 5 bases lay in between. The CDR3 DNA follows: TGTGCCAGCAGCTTAGACGCGAACACTGAAGCTTTCTTT. Translated: CASSLDANTEAFF. Variable domain in full (rest from reference TRBV7-3 and TRBJ1-1): GAGVSQTPSNKVTEKGKYVELRCDPISGHTALYWYRQSLGQGPEFLIYFQGTGAADDSGLPNDRFFAVRPEGSVSTLKIQRTERGDSAVYLCASSLDANTEAFFGQGTRLTVV.

The chain joins TRBV3-1 (or the pseudogene TRBV3-2) to TRBJ2-4; the D gene is possibly TRBD2 (5 bases). This CDR3 comprises 12 residues. From germline, CDR1 is LGHDT and CDR2 YNNKEL (reference sequence). The ends were cut back, 4 bases at V and 6 bases at J, with 7 bases in the middle. This CDR3 reads CASSLGGNIQYF. CDR3 DNA sequence: TGTGCCAGCAGCCTCGGAGGAAACATTCAGTACTTC.

The V and J genes are TRBV3-1 (or the pseudogene TRBV3-2) and TRBJ1-2, with D hard to call. The CDR3 totals 14 residues. V was trimmed by 2 bases and J by 4 bases, leaving 11 bases between them. CDR1 and CDR2 (germline): LGHDT, YNNKEL (reference sequence). Here the CDR3 DNA reads TGTGCCAGCAGCCAATTTCCCCACGCCTATGGCTACACCTTC. It specifies CASSQFPHAYGYTF.

The chain carries TRBV10-3 and TRBJ1-2, with 7 bases identical to TRBD1. The germline V gene encodes CDR1 ENHRY and CDR2 SYGVKD. Unmatched junction bases numbered 10, after V lost 8 bases and J lost 4 bases. The CDR3 runs to 14 residues. This chain's CDR3 is CAIALQGEPYGYTF. The CDR3 DNA sequence: TGTGCCATCGCCCTTCAGGGGGAGCCCTATGGCTACACCTTC.